These T cell receptor beta chains were read from a single sample in a study of shared clonotypes between healthy human individuals. Libraries were prepared by immunoSEQ multiplex PCR; TCRdb keeps only in-frame clonotypes and omits some of them. The profile covers fewer than 850,000 clones, with about 97% appearing a single time and roughly 0.23% taken by the ten largest. Sample: naive CD8+ T cells sorted from blood. These receptors came from a young man in good health. Both conserved end residues are part of each CDR3. A D gene is named only where the DNA matches it firmly. A clone size is listed for some rows: how often the clone was seen (once, few, many), or a class if it is expanded.

D gene | clone size | J gene | V gene | CDR3 protein | CDR3 DNA
- | once | TRBJ2-7 | TRBV7-2 | CASSLYHSNEQYF | TGTGCCAGCAGCTTGTATCACAGCAACGAGCAGTACTTC
TRBD1 | - | TRBJ2-3 | TRBV7-3 | CASSQGATDTQYF | TGTGCCAGCAGCCAGGGGGCCACAGATACGCAGTATTTT
- | - | TRBJ2-7 | TRBV27 | CASSLAGSGYEQYF | TGTGCCAGCAGTTTAGCGGGATCCGGCTACGAGCAGTACTTC
- | - | TRBJ2-7 | TRBV4-1 | CASSQNRDIPYEQYF | TGCGCCAGCAGCCAAAATCGGGACATTCCCTACGAGCAGTACTTC
- | - | TRBJ2-7 | TRBV27 | CASSITGATYEQYF | TGTGCCAGCAGTATTACCGGGGCTACCTACGAGCAGTACTTC
TRBD2 | - | TRBJ2-1 | TRBV27 | CASRPTIAGESSYNEQFF | TGTGCCAGCAGGCCCACAATAGCGGGAGAAAGCTCCTACAATGAGCAGTTCTTC
- | - | TRBJ2-7 | TRBV25-1 | CASRAGYEQYF | TGTGCCAGCAGGGCGGGCTACGAGCAGTACTTC
TRBD2 | once | TRBJ2-3 | TRBV29-1 | CSVGLGISSSYSTDTQYF | TGCAGCGTAGGACTAGGAATAAGTAGCTCGTATAGCACAGATACGCAGTATTTT
- | - | TRBJ2-7 | TRBV29-1 | CSVELPGSSYEQYF | TGCAGCGTTGAATTACCAGGGAGCTCCTACGAGCAGTACTTC
TRBD2 | - | TRBJ2-7 | TRBV13 | CASSFGAGAGYEQYF | TGTGCCAGCAGCTTCGGAGCGGGAGCAGGCTACGAGCAGTACTTC
TRBD2 | - | TRBJ2-7 | TRBV29-1 | CSVEGLAGDYEQYF | TGCAGCGTTGAAGGACTAGCGGGAGACTACGAGCAGTACTTC
- | - | TRBJ2-5 | TRBV7-2 | CASSLDPLQETQYF | TGTGCCAGCAGCTTAGATCCCCTCCAAGAGACCCAGTACTTC
- | - | TRBJ2-3 | TRBV5-1 | CASSYPRTDTQYF | TGCGCCAGCAGCTACCCTAGAACTGATACGCAGTATTTT
- | - | TRBJ1-2 | TRBV7-9 | CASSLFSLDRAGPKDGYTF | TGTGCCAGCAGCTTGTTTTCCTTAGACCGGGCGGGTCCTAAGGATGGCTACACCTTC
- | - | TRBJ2-5 | TRBV7-7 | CASQDYEKETQYF | TGTGCCAGCCAGGACTACGAAAAAGAGACCCAGTACTTC
- | - | TRBJ2-7 | TRBV29-1 | CSVGGFGGGDQYF | TGCAGCGTTGGGGGCTTCGGGGGAGGCGATCAGTACTTC
- | - | TRBJ2-5 | TRBV11-2 | CASSKRWAAQETQYF | TGTGCCAGCAGCAAAAGGTGGGCGGCCCAAGAGACCCAGTACTTC
- | - | TRBJ2-1 | TRBV29-1 | CSVEGRVRYNEQFF | TGCAGCGTTGAAGGCAGGGTGAGGTACAATGAGCAGTTCTTC
- | - | TRBJ2-2 | TRBV4-1 | CASSQVSGQAGELFF | TGCGCCAGCAGCCAAGTGTCGGGCCAGGCCGGGGAGCTGTTTTTT
- | - | TRBJ2-2 | TRBV25-1 | CASSGRDTPETNTGELFF | TGTGCCAGCAGTGGCAGGGACACCCCTGAAACGAACACCGGGGAGCTGTTTTTT
TRBD1 | - | TRBJ1-2 | TRBV5-1 | CASSSDRAYGYTF | TGCGCCAGCAGCTCGGACAGGGCGTATGGCTACACCTTC
TRBD1 | - | TRBJ2-7 | TRBV27 | CASSLSLSGTGYEQYF | TGTGCCAGCAGTTTATCACTGTCCGGGACAGGCTACGAGCAGTACTTC
- | - | TRBJ1-5 | TRBV10-1 | CASFFPPDTDQPQHF | TGCGCCAGCTTCTTCCCCCCGGACACCGATCAGCCCCAGCATTTT
TRBD2 | - | TRBJ2-7 | TRBV7-2 | CASSLGTRGYEQYF | TGTGCCAGCAGCTTGGGGACTAGGGGCTACGAGCAGTACTTC
TRBD1 | - | TRBJ2-7 | TRBV11-3 | CASSDDRGYEQYF | TGTGCCAGCAGCGATGACAGGGGTTACGAGCAGTACTTC
- | - | TRBJ2-1 | TRBV10-2 | CASGGGDWDEQFF | TGCGCCAGCGGGGGTGGGGACTGGGATGAGCAGTTCTTC
- | many | TRBJ2-1 | TRBV5-6 | CASSFSALWERNEQFF | TGTGCCAGCAGCTTCTCGGCTCTCTGGGAGCGGAATGAGCAGTTCTTC
- | - | TRBJ2-3 | TRBV11-3 | CASSHGLGRELTDTQYF | TGTGCCAGCAGCCATGGACTGGGCAGGGAACTCACAGATACGCAGTATTTT
- | - | TRBJ2-5 | TRBV15 | CATSRGVSRDGFAETQYF | TGTGCCACCAGCAGAGGGGTGTCCCGGGACGGCTTCGCGGAGACCCAGTACTTC
- | - | TRBJ1-2 | TRBV6-5 | CASSYSTGVGYTF | TGTGCCAGCAGTTACTCGACGGGGGTCGGCTACACCTTC
- | - | TRBJ1-2 | TRBV7-9 | CASSFGLMYGYTF | TGTGCCAGCAGCTTTGGACTGATGTATGGCTACACCTTC
- | - | TRBJ2-7 | TRBV5-4 | CASDNGGNEQYF | TGTGCCAGCGACAACGGGGGCAACGAGCAGTACTTC
TRBD1 | - | TRBJ2-5 | TRBV4-2 | CASSHPGQGAEAEETQYF | TGTGCCAGCAGCCATCCCGGACAGGGGGCAGAAGCTGAAGAGACCCAGTACTTC
- | - | TRBJ2-1 | TRBV7-9 | CASSLLATNRRFNNEQFF | TGTGCCAGCAGTTTGCTAGCGACAAACCGCCGCTTTAACAATGAGCAGTTCTTC
TRBD1 | - | TRBJ2-7 | TRBV5-1 | CASSLRTGTYEQYF | TGCGCCAGCAGCTTGAGGACAGGGACCTACGAGCAGTACTTC
- | once | TRBJ1-2 | TRBV29-1 | CSVGTGTYGYTF | TGCAGCGTTGGGACCGGCACCTATGGCTACACCTTC
TRBD2 | - | TRBJ2-7 | TRBV4-1 | CASSQVSGSFGEQYF | TGCGCCAGCAGCCAAGTAAGCGGGAGTTTCGGCGAGCAGTACTTC
- | - | TRBJ1-3 | TRBV7-9 | CASSLMDSGNTIYF | TGTGCCAGCAGCTTAATGGACTCTGGAAACACCATATATTTT
- | once | TRBJ2-7 | TRBV2 | CASSYLGTYEQYF | TGTGCCAGCAGCTACCTCGGGACTTACGAGCAGTACTTC
- | - | TRBJ2-1 | TRBV7-9 | CASSRGNEQFF | TGTGCCAGCAGCCGGGGAAATGAGCAGTTCTTC
TRBD2 | - | TRBJ2-2 | TRBV7-6 | CASSPSGRALTGELFF | TGTGCCAGCAGTCCTAGCGGGAGGGCCCTTACCGGGGAGCTGTTTTTT
- | - | TRBJ2-1 | TRBV30 | CAWSAKFGDEQFF | TGTGCCTGGAGTGCTAAGTTCGGCGATGAGCAGTTCTTC